The clone carrying this T cell receptor (beta chain) was counted many times. Unique molecular identifiers tagged the TCRbeta library. TCRdb itself ran the PCR reads through MiXCR, one entry per CDR3 protein. The data contain approximately 640,000 distinct CDR3 sequences, 16% of them singletons. This sample is part of a study of T-cell reconstitution after alpha-beta-depleted transplantation in children. Germline lookup yields CDR1 SGHRS and CDR2 YFSETQ. Trimming removed 0 bases from V and 6 bases from J, with 6 bases in between. The CDR3 is 13 residues long. The TCR originated in a human donor who donated a stem cell graft to a child with acute myeloid leukemia. J is TRBJ2-2 and V is TRBV5-1; D is unresolved. The specimen was PBMCs from the stem cell graft donor, collected from the stem cell graft. The CDR3: CASSLDESGELFF. The CDR3, as DNA: TGCGCCAGCAGCTTGGATGAGTCCGGGGAGCTGTTTTTT.